One sample yielded the 28 T cell receptor beta chains listed below, sequenced in a study of blood T cell repertoires in COVID-19. TCRdb keeps only in-frame clones here, not all; method: immunoSEQ multiplex PCR. The sample consists of about 190,000 clones, almost 90% of them appearing once. Sample: peripheral blood. Receptors originate from a man aged 45-65 years with acute or convalescent COVID-19.

V usage is TRBV2 and J usage is TRBJ2-1; 7 bases align to TRBD1. The V and J ends lost 7 bases and 5 bases, in that order; junction bases with no gene match: 5. From germline, CDR1 is SNHLY and CDR2 FYNNEI. The CDR3 spans 13 residues. CDR3 coding DNA: TGTGCCAGCACCGCCGACAGGGACAATGAGCAGTTCTTC. The encoded protein is CASTADRDNEQFF.

The chain uses TRBV6-1 and TRBJ2-5; TRBD2 matches at 12 bases. The CDR3 totals 14 residues. The germline CDR1 and CDR2 sequences are MNHNS and SASEGT. The V gene end was trimmed by 10 bases and the J gene end by 2 bases; junction bases not matched to a gene: 5. CDR3 nucleotide sequence: TGTGCCACTAGCGGGGGGGCCCTACAAGAGACCCAGTACTTC. Translating it yields CATSGGALQETQYF.

The chain is built from TRBV5-6 and TRBJ1-2; D not resolved. The V gene's germline CDR1 is SGHDT and CDR2 YYEEEE. V shed 4 bases and J shed 4 bases, with 20 bases lying between them. CDR3 size: 16 residues. In DNA form, the CDR3 reads TGTGCCAGCAGCACCGGAGTCGGGATGCTAGGCTATGGCTACACCTTC. This codes for CASSTGVGMLGYGYTF. Looking up the rest from reference TRBV5-6 and TRBJ1-2 gives the full variable domain: DAGVTQSPTHLIKTRGQQVTLRCSPKSGHDTVSWYQQALGQGPQFIFQYYEEEERQRGNFPDRFSGHQFPNYSSELNVNALLLGDSALYLCASSTGVGMLGYGYTFGSGTRLTVV.

The chain uses TRBV2 and TRBJ2-6; 10 nucleotides match TRBD1. CDR1 is SNHLY and CDR2 is FYNNEI in the germline V gene. This CDR3 contains 17 residues. J lost 3 bases, V lost 10 bases, and 12 bases had no gene match. The CDR3 loop is CAIHRDRGIFGANVLTF. The CDR3 DNA sequence: TGTGCCATACACCGGGACAGGGGAATCTTTGGGGCCAACGTCCTGACTTTC. Using reference TRBV2 and TRBJ2-6 for the parts outside the CDR3, the full variable domain is EPEVTQTPSHQVTQMGQEVILRCVPISNHLYFYWYRQILGQKVEFLVSFYNNEISEKSEIFDDQFSVERPDGSNFTLKIRSTKLEDSAMYFCAIHRDRGIFGANVLTFGAGSRLTVL.

This clone was counted a single time. This chain joins TRBV5-1 and TRBJ2-5, with TRBD2 matching 16 bases. The CDR3 spans 16 residues. With V trimmed by 4 bases and J by 4 bases, 4 bases remained unmatched. CDR1 is SGHRS and CDR2 is YFSETQ in the germline V gene. This CDR3 reads CASSPGLAGGIETQYF. CDR3 nucleotide sequence: TGCGCCAGCAGCCCGGGACTAGCGGGAGGGATAGAGACCCAGTACTTC.

The rearrangement links TRBV11-2 to TRBJ1-5; tentative D call: TRBD1 (6 bases). Per germline, CDR1 SGHAT and CDR2 FQNNGV. This CDR3 contains 16 residues. The V gene lost 3 bases and the J gene lost 4 bases, with 16 bases spanning the gap. The CDR3 nucleotides read TGTGCCAGCAGCTTGGCAGGGGCGATGATAAATCAGCCCCAGCATTTT. Translated: CASSLAGAMINQPQHF.

This chain connects TRBV27 to TRBJ1-3; D unresolved. V lost 6 bases to trimming and J lost 0 bases, with 18 bases between them. Germline V gene sequence: CDR1 MNHEY, CDR2 SMNVEV (reference sequence). The CDR3 covers 17 residues. The CDR3 DNA sequence: TGTGCCAGCAGCCGAACCCATACATCCAGCTCTGGAAACACCATATATTTT. This gives the protein CASSRTHTSSSGNTIYF.

This clone was seen a single time. This rearrangement joins TRBV10-3 to TRBJ1-6; 11 bases agree with TRBD1. Germline V CDR1 and CDR2: ENHRY, SYGVKD. Trimming cost V 6 bases and J 5 bases; bases outside gene matches: 3. The CDR3 is made up of 15 amino acids. CDR3 region: CAIRGTGGNNSPLHF. The CDR3 DNA reads TGTGCCATCAGGGGGACAGGGGGTAATAATTCACCCCTCCACTTT.

The gene calls are TRBV19 and TRBJ1-4; tentatively, D is TRBD1 (5 bases). The V end lost 6 bases, the J end lost 8 bases, and 19 bases lay between the germline ends. The germline gives CDR1 LNHDA, CDR2 SQIVND (reference sequence). The CDR3 sequence is 15 residues long. In DNA, the CDR3 is TGTGCCAGTAGGACGCAAGGAGGGACGTGGGAAAAACTGTTTTTT. Its protein is CASRTQGGTWEKLFF.

The CDR3 region is CASSPDRFRPQHF. The CDR3 nucleotides are TGTGCCAGCAGCCCGGACAGGTTTAGGCCCCAGCATTTT. This rearrangement joins TRBV6-2 or TRBV6-3 to TRBJ1-5, with 7 bases lining up with TRBD1. The junction had 8 bases not matched to a gene; V was cut back by 6 bases and J by 9 bases. Germline CDR1 reads MNHEY; CDR2 reads SVGEGT. This CDR3 contains 13 residues.

J is TRBJ1-4 and V is TRBV28; 7 nucleotides match TRBD1. The CDR3 has 14 residues. The V and J ends lost 6 bases and 10 bases, in that order; junction bases with no gene match: 11. The germline V gene has CDR1 MDHEN and CDR2 SYDVKM. The CDR3 spells CASSLEGGFRKLFF. The DNA for the CDR3 is TGTGCCAGCAGCCTCGAAGGGGGCTTTCGAAAACTGTTTTTT.

The chain employs TRBV27 and TRBJ2-7, with 9 bases aligning to TRBD2. The junction had 4 bases not matched to a gene; V was cut back by 5 bases and J by 5 bases. Germline CDR1 and CDR2: MNHEY and SMNVEV (reference sequence). CDR3 length: 13 residues. CDR3 coding DNA: TGTGCCAGCAGTCCGGGACTAGCTCACGAGCAGTACGTC. Translated: CASSPGLAHEQYV.

V and J are TRBV5-6 and TRBJ1-2; 9 bases fit TRBD1. The junction had 9 bases not matched to a gene; V was cut back by 2 bases and J by 7 bases. The germline V gene has CDR1 SGHDT and CDR2 YYEEEE. The CDR3 has 15 amino acids. CDR3 sequence: CASSFFDRGSAGYTF. CDR3 nucleotide sequence: TGTGCCAGCAGCTTCTTCGACAGGGGGTCCGCTGGCTACACCTTC.

The chain employs TRBV5-1 and TRBJ1-5; no firm D call. The CDR3 covers 14 residues. Trimming took off 0 bases at V and 6 bases at J, with 10 bases between the two ends. Germline V gene sequence: CDR1 SGHRS, CDR2 YFSETQ. The CDR3 protein is CASSLGSIGQPQHF. As DNA, the CDR3 is TGCGCCAGCAGCTTGGGAAGTATCGGTCAGCCCCAGCATTTT. The variable domain in full, with the rest retrieved from reference TRBV5-1 and TRBJ1-5, is KAGVTQTPRYLIKTRGQQVTLSCSPISGHRSVSWYQQTPGQGLQFLFEYFSETQRNKGNFPGRFSGRQFSNSRSEMNVSTLELGDSALYLCASSLGSIGQPQHFGDGTRLSIL.

The chain employs TRBV27 and TRBJ2-7, with D tentatively TRBD2 (6 bases). Trimming took 3 bases from V and 1 from J, leaving 19 bases between them. This CDR3 spans 17 amino acids. Germline loops: CDR1 MNHEY, CDR2 SMNVEV (reference sequence). The CDR3, as DNA: TGTGCCAGCAGTTTTAGGTCCGGGAGCTCAGGTTCCTACGAGCAGTACTTC. It specifies CASSFRSGSSGSYEQYF.

The V and J genes are TRBV2 and TRBJ2-3, with D tentatively TRBD2 (5 bases). The CDR3 length is 13 residues. Trimming removed 10 bases from V and 2 bases from J, with 13 bases in between. Germline assignment: CDR1 SNHLY and CDR2 FYNNEI. This chain's CDR3 is CATESGNTDTQYF. CDR3 nucleotides: TGTGCCACCGAGTCGGGGAACACAGATACGCAGTATTTT.

The chain is built from TRBV27 and TRBJ1-5; 8 bases are a match to TRBD1. CDR1 is MNHEY, CDR2 SMNVEV, per germline (reference sequence). CDR3 length: 14 residues. V dropped 5 bases and J dropped 6; count of bases not matched to a gene: 6. The CDR3 coding sequence is TGTGCCAGCAGTCGGACAGGGCTCGGTCAGCCCCAGCATTTT. This sequence encodes CASSRTGLGQPQHF.

The chain recombines TRBV7-2 with TRBJ2-1, with 13 bases fitting TRBD2. Trimming at V came to 8 bases and at J to 4 bases, leaving 2 bases not matched to a gene. This CDR3 contains 14 residues. In germline, CDR1 is SGHTA, CDR2 FQGNSA. In DNA form, the CDR3 reads TGTGCCAGCGGGGGACTAGCGGGGTACAATGAGCAGTTCTTC. It yields the protein CASGGLAGYNEQFF.

CDR3 sequence reads: CASSFSSGRDSEQFF. In nucleotides, the CDR3 is TGTGCCAGCAGTTTTAGTAGCGGGAGGGACAGTGAGCAGTTCTTC. The chain combines TRBV27 with TRBJ2-1; 11 positions agree with TRBD2. V shed 3 bases and J 9 bases; nucleotides not matched to a gene: 7. The V gene's germline CDR1 is MNHEY and CDR2 SMNVEV (reference sequence). The CDR3 sequence is 15 residues long.

A few counts support this clone. V and J are TRBV18 and TRBJ1-5; TRBD1 matches 9 bases. From germline, CDR1 is KGHSH and CDR2 LQKENI. The CDR3 contains 17 residues. The junction had 14 bases not matched to a gene; V was cut back by 5 bases and J by 6 bases. The CDR3 DNA is TGTGCCAGCTCATCCAGTCCCGGGACAGGGCGCCGTCAGCCCCAGCATTTT. Translating gives CASSSSPGTGRRQPQHF. Full variable domain (outside the CDR3, taken from reference TRBV18 and TRBJ1-5): NAGVMQNPRHLVRRRGQEARLRCSPMKGHSHVYWYRQLPEEGLKFMVYLQKENIIDESGMPKERFSAEFPKEGPSILRIQQVVRGDSAAYFCASSSSPGTGRRQPQHFGDGTRLSIL.

The chain has TRBV7-2 and TRBJ2-3; 7 nucleotides match TRBD2. V was pared by 4 bases and J by 0 bases, with 4 bases of the junction left unmatched. The germline gives CDR1 SGHTA, CDR2 FQGNSA. The CDR3 sequence is 15 residues long. The CDR3: CASSSPSGSTDTQYF. In nucleotides, the CDR3 is TGTGCCAGCAGCTCTCCTAGCGGAAGCACAGATACGCAGTATTTT.

The V and J genes are TRBV27 and TRBJ2-3; D perhaps matches TRBD1 (6 bases). V was clipped by 4 bases and J by 0 bases, with 14 bases between them. The germline V gene encodes CDR1 MNHEY and CDR2 SMNVEV (reference sequence). The CDR3 is 16 amino acids. CDR3 protein: CASSYSTGTSTDTQYF. For the CDR3, the DNA is TGTGCCAGCAGTTACTCGACAGGTACAAGCACAGATACGCAGTATTTT.

V and J are TRBV5-1 and TRBJ2-7; TRBD2 is a possible D gene (6 bases). V lost 3 bases to trimming and J lost 4 bases, with 14 bases between them. Germline V lookup: CDR1 SGHRS, CDR2 YFSETQ. CDR3 size: 14 residues. CDR3 protein: CASSSSGTLYEQYF. CDR3 nucleotide sequence: TGCGCCAGCAGCTCATCTGGGACTTTATACGAGCAGTACTTC. Full variable domain (rest looked up from reference TRBV5-1 and TRBJ2-7): KAGVTQTPRYLIKTRGQQVTLSCSPISGHRSVSWYQQTPGQGLQFLFEYFSETQRNKGNFPGRFSGRQFSNSRSEMNVSTLELGDSALYLCASSSSGTLYEQYFGPGTRLTVT.

The chain uses TRBV19 and TRBJ2-1; 9 nucleotides agree with TRBD2. Germline-derived CDR1 and CDR2 are LNHDA and SQIVND (reference sequence). The CDR3 is 13 amino acids. Germline trimming cut 6 bases from V and 10 bases from J; bases unmatched to any gene: 7. CDR3 DNA sequence: TGTGCCAGTAGAATGAAGCGGGAGGACGAGCAGTTCTTC. Protein: CASRMKREDEQFF.

The chain recombines TRBV27 with TRBJ2-6, with D unresolved. Trimming removed 5 bases at V and 0 bases at J, with 8 bases between. The CDR3 is made up of 15 amino acids. Germline lookup yields CDR1 MNHEY and CDR2 SMNVEV (reference sequence). CDR3 in amino acids: CASSEQLSGANVLTF. The CDR3, as DNA: TGTGCCAGCAGTGAACAGCTCTCTGGGGCCAACGTCCTGACTTTC.

The chain joins TRBV29-1 to TRBJ1-1; 9 bases are shared with TRBD1. Germline CDR1 SQVTM, CDR2 ANQGSEA. The CDR3 spans 14 residues. J lost 2 bases, V lost 5 bases, and 6 bases had no gene match. The DNA of the CDR3 is TGCAGCGTTCGGACAGGGGTGGGAAACACTGAAGCTTTCTTT. This codes for CSVRTGVGNTEAFF.

The chain is built from TRBV28 and TRBJ2-5; 7 bases agree with TRBD1. The V gene end was trimmed by 5 bases and the J gene end by 1 base; junction bases not matched to a gene: 1. Germline V lookup: CDR1 MDHEN, CDR2 SYDVKM. The CDR3 covers 13 residues. CDR3 region: CASSPGGQETQYF. CDR3 nucleotide sequence: TGTGCCAGCAGTCCAGGGGGCCAAGAGACCCAGTACTTC.

This chain connects TRBV6-1 to TRBJ1-6, with D uncertain. The germline CDR1 and CDR2 sequences are MNHNS and SASEGT. This CDR3 has 15 residues. Trimming removed 6 bases from V and 0 bases from J, with 9 bases in between. The CDR3 DNA follows: TGTGCCAGCAGCTCACAGAGCTCCTATAATTCACCCCTCCACTTT. It specifies CASSSQSSYNSPLHF.